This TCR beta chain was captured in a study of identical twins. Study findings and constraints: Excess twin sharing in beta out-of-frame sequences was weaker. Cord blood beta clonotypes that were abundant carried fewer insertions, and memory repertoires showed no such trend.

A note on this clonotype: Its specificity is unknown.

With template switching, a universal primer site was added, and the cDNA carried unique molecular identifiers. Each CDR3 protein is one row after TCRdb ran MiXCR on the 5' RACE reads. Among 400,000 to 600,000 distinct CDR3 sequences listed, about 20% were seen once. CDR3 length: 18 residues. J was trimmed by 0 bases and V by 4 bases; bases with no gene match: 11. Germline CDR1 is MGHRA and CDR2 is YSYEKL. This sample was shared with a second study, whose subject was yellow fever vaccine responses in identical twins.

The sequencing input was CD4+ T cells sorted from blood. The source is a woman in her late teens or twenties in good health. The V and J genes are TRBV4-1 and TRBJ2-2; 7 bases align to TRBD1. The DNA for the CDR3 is TGCGCCAGCAGCCGCCGGTCGACTGGGACAGCGAACACCGGGGAGCTGTTTTTT. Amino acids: CASSRRSTGTANTGELFF.